The present entry profiles one TCR beta chain with its context. The sample belongs to a study of cytomegalovirus exposure and HLA in healthy donors. The primer mix had 60 Vbeta and 13 Jbeta primers. The assay was immunoSEQ multiplex PCR, and TCRdb's table has in-frame clones only and misses some. The repertoire has around 94,000 clones, more than 75% of them found once; the top ten carry 10% to 13%. The sequence was obtained from a human donor in good health. Sequenced: PBMCs.

CDR3 bases: TGCGCCAGCAGCTTAAGCGGGCCTGAGACCCAGTACTTC. As protein: CASSLSGPETQYF. J is TRBJ2-5 and V is TRBV5-1, with a possible D match to TRBD2 (6 bases). V lost 2 bases, J lost 5 bases, and 10 bases lay in between. The CDR3 has 13 amino acids. The germline V gene has CDR1 SGHRS and CDR2 YFSETQ.